Each of the 10 T cell receptor beta chains below was sequenced from the same sample in a study of blood T cell repertoires in COVID-19. Here immunoSEQ multiplex PCR was the method, and the copy in TCRdb shows in-frame clones only, minus some. The data hold hundreds of thousands of clones, with approximately 80% observed a single time. Sequences were obtained from peripheral blood. Every receptor here comes from a woman aged 45-59 years with acute or convalescent COVID-19.

This sequence joins TRBV5-1 and TRBJ1-3; 7 nucleotides align to TRBD1. The V gene's germline CDR1 is SGHRS and CDR2 YFSETQ. This CDR3 has 17 residues. V gave up 5 bases and J gave up 0 bases; unmatched junction bases: 11. CDR3 DNA: TGCGCCAGCAGTTCAGGGGGTACTACCCTCTCTGGAAACACCATATATTTT. Amino acid sequence: CASSSGGTTLSGNTIYF.

The rearrangement links TRBV6-5 to TRBJ2-5, with 12 bases fitting TRBD2. The germline gives CDR1 MNHEY, CDR2 SVGAGI. The CDR3 spans 16 residues. The junction had 3 bases not matched to a gene; V was cut back by 3 bases and J by 1 base. CDR3: CASSYPGLAGQETQYF. The CDR3 region has the DNA TGTGCCAGCAGTTATCCGGGACTAGCGGGCCAAGAGACCCAGTACTTC.

This clone came up once. This sequence joins TRBV14 and TRBJ2-7; 14 bases are a match to TRBD2. V shed 1 base and J 2 bases; nucleotides not matched to a gene: 1. This CDR3 region has 16 residues. CDR1 is SGHDN, CDR2 FVKESK, per germline. The CDR3 coding sequence is TGTGCCAGCAGCCAAGCGGGACTAGCGGGAGCCTACGAGCAGTACTTC. Encoded protein: CASSQAGLAGAYEQYF.

This clone has more than one count but fewer than ten. J is TRBJ1-5 and V is TRBV19, with D uncertain. Trimming removed 3 bases from V and 7 bases from J, with 10 bases in between. Germline assignment: CDR1 LNHDA and CDR2 SQIVND (reference sequence). This CDR3 comprises 13 residues. CDR3 in amino acids: CASSMEGAQPQHF. The CDR3, as DNA: TGTGCCAGTAGTATGGAAGGAGCGCAGCCCCAGCATTTT.

With regard to this clone: Different DNA sequences within this sample yield the same CDR3. CDR3 DNA sequence: TGTGCCAGCAGCGTAGAACTAGCAATCAATGAGCAGTTCTTC. Its protein is CASSVELAINEQFF. The chain carries TRBV9 and TRBJ2-1, with D possibly matching TRBD2 (6 bases). The CDR3 has 14 amino acids. V was clipped by 0 bases and J by 6 bases, with 10 bases between them. The V gene's germline CDR1 is SGDLS and CDR2 YYNGEE.

The chain recombines TRBV19 with TRBJ2-7, with a possible D match to TRBD1 (6 bases). Trimming left V 5 bases short and J 0 bases short, with 17 bases between. The germline gives CDR1 LNHDA, CDR2 SQIVND (reference sequence). The CDR3 is 16 amino acids. For the CDR3, the DNA is TGTGCCAGTAGTTCCGTCAGGGGCCTAGACTCCTACGAGCAGTACTTC. Translation: CASSSVRGLDSYEQYF.

This clone was counted a single time. The chain is built from TRBV15 and TRBJ2-7; D may be TRBD1 (6 bases). From germline, CDR1 is LNHNV and CDR2 YYDKDF (reference sequence). V was cut by 5 bases and J by 2 bases, with 16 bases left in between. The CDR3 is 15 residues long. CDR3 sequence reads: CATSPTTWGPYEQYF. In DNA, the CDR3 is TGTGCCACCAGCCCTACTACGTGGGGGCCCTACGAGCAGTACTTC.

V and J are TRBV6-2 or TRBV6-3 and TRBJ2-3; 8 nucleotides align to TRBD1. Germline V gene lookup returns CDR1 MNHEY and CDR2 SVGEGT. The CDR3 spans 12 residues. J gave up 10 bases and V 4 bases, and 4 bases lay outside the gene matches. The CDR3: CASSSRGPPQYF. The CDR3 DNA reads as TGTGCCAGCAGTTCCAGGGGGCCCCCGCAGTATTTT.

The chain has TRBV28 and TRBJ1-5; D perhaps matches TRBD1 (6 bases). This CDR3 has 14 residues. Germline CDR1 reads MDHEN; CDR2 reads SYDVKM. V was shortened by 6 bases and J by 7 bases, with 16 bases between the two germline ends. CDR3 sequence: CASSQRGGVQPQHF. In DNA form, the CDR3 reads TGTGCCAGCAGCCAAAGGGGGGGGGTGCAGCCCCAGCATTTT.

This chain uses TRBV2 with TRBJ1-1; D not resolved. Trimming took off 7 bases at V and 1 base at J, with 4 bases between the two ends. Germline loops: CDR1 SNHLY, CDR2 FYNNEI. The CDR3 runs to 11 residues. The CDR3 bases are TGTGCCAGCACCTCGAACACTGAAGCTTTCTTT. Encoded protein: CASTSNTEAFF.